This T cell receptor (beta chain) was retrieved from a study of blood T cell repertoires in COVID-19. CDR3 length equals 15 residues. Germline CDR1 reads MNHEY; CDR2 reads SVGAGI. Trimming took off 3 bases at V and 7 bases at J, with 19 bases between the two ends. Profiling relied on immunoSEQ multiplex PCR, and the TCRdb table lists in-frame clones only, not all of them. The sample holds fewer than 200,000 clones; 70% to 90% are singletons and the top ten take 0.95% to 1.5%. The sequenced sample was peripheral blood. The sequence was collected from a man aged 55 to 70 who had recovered from COVID-19. The J gene is TRBJ2-7, the V gene TRBV6-5; TRBD2 is a possible D gene (7 bases). This chain's CDR3 is CASSYFMGGGKEQYF. CDR3 in DNA: TGTGCCAGCAGTTATTTCATGGGCGGGGGCAAGGAGCAGTACTTC.